Sequencing of this T cell receptor beta chain was carried out in a study of Ad26.COV2.S vaccination and SARS-CoV-2 variants. CDR1 and CDR2 (germline): MNHEY, SMNVEV (reference sequence). The CDR3 runs to 13 residues. V was clipped by 7 bases and J by 0 bases; unmatched bases: 0. With respect to this clone: Antigen specificity is unknown.

Repertoires were generated with immunoSEQ multiplex PCR, while TCRdb's copy carries only in-frame clones and drops some. The table records 150,000 to 200,000 clones, roughly 85% of them present only once. Findings of the study overall: Using TCR breadth and depth analyses may have led to underestimated total T cell responses. Vaccinated individuals (as opposed to placebo recipients) had higher spike-specific TCR breadth. Vaccine and placebo recipients had similar non-spike TCR breadth. Substantial response breadth was reportedly seen for spike-specific CD8+ and CD4+ T cells after vaccination.

V usage is TRBV27 and J usage is TRBJ2-1; 7 positions match TRBD2. The TCR was taken from a human donor who had recovered from COVID-19. Sample: peripheral blood, taken after recovery from COVID-19. The CDR3 loop is CASKRGSYNEQFF. The DNA for the CDR3 is TGTGCCAGCAAGCGGGGCTCCTACAATGAGCAGTTCTTC.